This TCR beta chain came from a study of OX40 agonist ivuxolimab in advanced cancers. Study background: Recorded diagnoses for dose-escalation patients were hepatocellular carcinoma, melanoma, renal cell or head and neck cancer.

Sequenced by immunoSEQ multiplex PCR; TCRdb stores in-frame clones only, minus some. The table lists some 50,000 clones, roughly 88% of them singletons. In the case of this clone: As yet, its antigen is unknown.

Whole-study results and caveats: Low normalized T-cell clonal expansion was additionally recorded for some nonresponders.

The starting material was CD4+ or CD8+ T cells sorted from blood, obtained in a trial of the OX40 agonist ivuxolimab. This receptor was obtained from an adult with an advanced solid tumor such as melanoma, head and neck, liver or kidney cancer.

Here the CDR3 reads CASSLAPHTGELFF. CDR3 DNA: TGCGCCAGCAGCTTGGCGCCCCACACCGGGGAGCTGTTTTTT. The rearrangement joins TRBV5-1 to TRBJ2-2; no definite D call. The germline V and J ends were trimmed by 0 bases and 3 bases, with 6 bases remaining between them. Per germline, CDR1 SGHRS and CDR2 YFSETQ. The CDR3 contains 14 residues.